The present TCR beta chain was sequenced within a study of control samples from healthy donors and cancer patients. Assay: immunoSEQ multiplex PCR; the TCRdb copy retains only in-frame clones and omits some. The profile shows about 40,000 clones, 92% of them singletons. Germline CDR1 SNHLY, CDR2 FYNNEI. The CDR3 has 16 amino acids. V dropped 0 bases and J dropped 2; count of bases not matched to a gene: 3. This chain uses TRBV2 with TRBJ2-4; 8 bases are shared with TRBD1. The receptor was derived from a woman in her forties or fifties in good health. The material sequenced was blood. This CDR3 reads CASSEARTGPKNIQYF. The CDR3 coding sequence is TGTGCCAGCAGTGAAGCCCGGACAGGGCCCAAAAACATTCAGTACTTC.